The source of this TCR beta chain is a study of cytomegalovirus exposure and HLA in healthy donors. In the PCR, 60 Vbeta and 13 Jbeta primers were used. This table comes from immunoSEQ multiplex PCR, and its TCRdb copy is limited to in-frame clones, with some not included. The sample includes 130,000 to 150,000 clones, approximately 81% seen only once; the top ten take 4% to 4.5%. The CDR3 totals 14 residues. With 4 bases clipped from V and 8 bases from J, the junction kept 5 bases outside the gene matches. Per germline, CDR1 MNHEY and CDR2 SMNVEV (reference sequence). The specimen sequenced was PBMCs. The V and J genes are TRBV27 and TRBJ1-4; 9 bases match TRBD1. The clonotype originates from a woman aged 40 to 55 in good health and CMV-seropositive. The CDR3 spells CASSSGQGIEKLFF. The CDR3 DNA is TGTGCCAGCAGTTCGGGACAGGGTATCGAAAAACTGTTTTTT. Variable domain in full (rest from reference TRBV27 and TRBJ1-4): EAQVTQNPRYLITVTGKKLTVTCSQNMNHEYMSWYRQDPGLGLRQIYYSMNVEVTDKGDVPEGYKVSRKEKRNFPLILESPSPNQTSLYFCASSSGQGIEKLFFGSGTQLSVL.